The clone carrying this T cell receptor beta chain was observed a handful of times. Its antigen is unidentified. There are 17 residues in the CDR3. Germline trimming cut 0 bases from V and 2 bases from J; bases unmatched to any gene: 8. Per germline, CDR1 MGHRA and CDR2 YSYEKL. This specimen comes from a study of T cell responses to AZD1222 COVID-19 vaccine. About the research overall: Second-dose groups at about 4 or about 12 weeks were pooled. Study-wide points: As reported, nearly half of all spike-specific TCRs target variant regions that are unmutated. The peak T cell response came first, and repertoires were sampled only after it. Most donors were white British and more were female, and clonal diversity was possibly underestimated.

Assay used: immunoSEQ multiplex PCR; TCRdb lists only in-frame clones, some missing. This sample has roughly 130,000 clones; about 91% occur once, and the top ten carry around 1.9%. The rearrangement links TRBV4-1 to TRBJ2-7; 9 nucleotides line up with TRBD2. Sample: peripheral blood, taken on day 0 of AZD1222 vaccination. This TCR came from an adult in good health. CDR3 residues: CASSQERYASGAYEQYF. CDR3 nucleotide sequence: TGCGCCAGCAGCCAAGAAAGATACGCTAGCGGGGCCTACGAGCAGTACTTC.